This T cell receptor (beta chain) was identified in a study of OX40 agonist ivuxolimab in advanced cancers. Study-wide context: Intravenous ivuxolimab was administered to patients every 2 weeks at 0.01 to 10 mg/kg. A mean age of around 66 years, range about 20 to 79, was recorded, and 80% to 90% were male. Study-wide findings and caveats: Some of the lowest clonal expansion was seen in partial responders at 0.1-3.0 mg/kg. The work left the antigen specificity of expanded peripheral T cells undetermined.

TCRdb keeps only in-frame clones here, not all; method: immunoSEQ multiplex PCR. The repertoire has more than 50,000 clones, just under 85% of them found once; the top ten carry 3.7%. The CDR3 is 16 residues long. J was trimmed by 4 bases and V by 3 bases; bases with no gene match: 8. Germline V CDR1 and CDR2: SGDLS, YYNGEE. Details on this clone: Its antigen is currently unknown.

The sequence derives from an adult with an advanced solid tumor such as melanoma, head and neck, liver or kidney cancer. The V and J genes are TRBV9 and TRBJ2-3, with 10 bases that match TRBD2. Material: CD4+ or CD8+ T cells sorted from blood, obtained in a trial of the OX40 agonist ivuxolimab. The CDR3 spells CASSGPSGRGADTQYF. The CDR3 DNA reads TGTGCCAGCAGCGGACCGAGCGGGAGGGGTGCAGATACGCAGTATTTT.